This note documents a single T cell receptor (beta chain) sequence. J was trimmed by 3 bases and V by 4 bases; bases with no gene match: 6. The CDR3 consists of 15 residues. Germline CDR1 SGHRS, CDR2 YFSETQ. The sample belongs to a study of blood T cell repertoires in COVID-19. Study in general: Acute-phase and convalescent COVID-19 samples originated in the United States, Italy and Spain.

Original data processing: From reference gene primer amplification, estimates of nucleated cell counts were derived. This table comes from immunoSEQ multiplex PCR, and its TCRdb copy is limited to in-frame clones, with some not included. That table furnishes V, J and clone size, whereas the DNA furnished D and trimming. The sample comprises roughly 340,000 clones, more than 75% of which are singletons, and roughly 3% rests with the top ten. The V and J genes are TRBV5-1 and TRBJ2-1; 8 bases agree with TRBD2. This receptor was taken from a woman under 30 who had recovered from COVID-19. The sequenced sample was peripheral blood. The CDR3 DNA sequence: TGCGCCAGCAGCGGCGGAGCGGGGGTCTACAATGAGCAGTTCTTC. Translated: CASSGGAGVYNEQFF. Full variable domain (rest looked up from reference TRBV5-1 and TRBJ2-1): KAGVTQTPRYLIKTRGQQVTLSCSPISGHRSVSWYQQTPGQGLQFLFEYFSETQRNKGNFPGRFSGRQFSNSRSEMNVSTLELGDSALYLCASSGGAGVYNEQFFGPGTRLTVL.